A single sample gave rise to the 3 T cell receptor beta chains below, sequenced in a study of blood T cell repertoires in COVID-19. TCRdb keeps only in-frame clones here, not all; method: immunoSEQ multiplex PCR. The sample lists fewer than 250,000 clones, over 75% occurring once. The specimen was PBMCs or T cells enriched from blood (not recorded which). These receptors all come from a young man in a cohort exposed to, infected with or recovered from COVID-19 (not recorded which).

The CDR3 region has the DNA TGTGCCACCAGTGACTCTAGGTCTAGGGATACGCAGTATTTT. As protein: CATSDSRSRDTQYF. This chain links TRBV24-1 with TRBJ2-3; no definite D call. Trimming shortened V by 4 bases and J by 6 bases, and 13 bases separated the two germline ends. This CDR3 has 14 residues. In germline, CDR1 is KGHDR, CDR2 SFDVKD.

Worth noting for this clone: One end of the junction is discordant with germline, which a read error may explain. J is TRBJ1-4 and V is TRBV6-1; D might be TRBD1 (5 bases). This CDR3 is built from 13 residues. Germline CDR1 is MNHNS and CDR2 is SASEGT. The CDR3 region is CASREGAIEKLFF. The CDR3 DNA reads as TGTGCCAGCAGAGAAGGGGCGATTGAAAAACTGTTTTTT.

J is TRBJ2-7 and V is TRBV28; 7 positions agree with TRBD1. The CDR3 loop spans 13 amino acids. V trimming: 5 bases; J trimming: 4 bases; junction bases outside the gene matches: 5. Germline V gene data show CDR1 as MDHEN and CDR2 as SYDVKM. CDR3 DNA sequence: TGTGCCAGCAGTAACAGGGGATCTTACGAGCAGTACTTC. Its protein product is CASSNRGSYEQYF.